The source of this T cell receptor (beta chain) is a study of T cell responses to AZD1222 COVID-19 vaccine. Germline V gene sequence: CDR1 KGHDR, CDR2 SFDVKD. The CDR3 runs 11 residues. Trimming left V 6 bases short and J 4 bases short, with 3 bases between. Points on this clone: Its matching antigen is unknown.

Broader study findings: Within unmutated variant regions lay the reported targets of nearly half of spike-specific TCRs.

The protocol was immunoSEQ multiplex PCR, while the TCRdb copy is restricted to in-frame clones and leaves out a portion. The sample consists of more than 150,000 clones, around 90% of them appearing once. The chain has TRBV24-1 and TRBJ1-3, with D unclear. Material: peripheral blood, obtained 28 days after the second AZD1222 dose. The sequence came from an adult who received the AZD1222 COVID-19 vaccine. The CDR3 nucleotides are TGTGCCACCAGTTTGGGAAACACCATATATTTT. It codes for CATSLGNTIYF.